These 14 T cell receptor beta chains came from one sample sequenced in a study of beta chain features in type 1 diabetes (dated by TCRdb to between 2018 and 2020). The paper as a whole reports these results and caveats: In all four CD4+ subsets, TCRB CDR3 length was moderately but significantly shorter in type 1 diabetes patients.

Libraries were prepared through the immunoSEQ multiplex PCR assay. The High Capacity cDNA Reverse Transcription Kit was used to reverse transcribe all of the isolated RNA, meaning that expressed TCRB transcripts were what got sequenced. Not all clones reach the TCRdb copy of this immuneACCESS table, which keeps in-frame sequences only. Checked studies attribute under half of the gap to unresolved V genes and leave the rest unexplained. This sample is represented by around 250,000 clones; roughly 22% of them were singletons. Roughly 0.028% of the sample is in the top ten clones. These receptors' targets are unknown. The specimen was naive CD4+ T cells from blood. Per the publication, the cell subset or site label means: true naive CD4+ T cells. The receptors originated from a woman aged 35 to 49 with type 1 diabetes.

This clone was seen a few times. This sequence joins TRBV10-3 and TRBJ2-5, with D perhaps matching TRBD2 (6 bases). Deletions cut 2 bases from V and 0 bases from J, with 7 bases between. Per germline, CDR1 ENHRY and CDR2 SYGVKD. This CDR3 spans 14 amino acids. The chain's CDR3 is CAISERGNQETQYF. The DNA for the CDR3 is TGTGCCATCAGTGAGCGGGGGAACCAAGAGACCCAGTACTTC.

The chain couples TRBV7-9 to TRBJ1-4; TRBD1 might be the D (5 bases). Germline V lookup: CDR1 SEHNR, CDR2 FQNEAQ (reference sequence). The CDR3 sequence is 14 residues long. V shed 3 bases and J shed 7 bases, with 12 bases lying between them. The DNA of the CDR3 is TGTGCCAGCAGCTTGACAGCCTCCGCTGAAAAACTGTTTTTT. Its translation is CASSLTASAEKLFF.

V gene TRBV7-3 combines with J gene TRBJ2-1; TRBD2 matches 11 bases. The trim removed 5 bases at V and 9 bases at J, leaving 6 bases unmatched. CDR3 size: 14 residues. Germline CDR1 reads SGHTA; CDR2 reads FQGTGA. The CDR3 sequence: CASSPRLAGSEQFF. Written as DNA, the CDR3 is TGTGCCAGCAGCCCCCGACTAGCGGGAAGTGAGCAGTTCTTC.

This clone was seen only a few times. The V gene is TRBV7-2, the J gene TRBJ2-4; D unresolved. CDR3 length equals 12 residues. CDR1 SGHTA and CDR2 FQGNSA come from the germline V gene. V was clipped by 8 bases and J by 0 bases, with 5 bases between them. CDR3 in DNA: TGTGCCAGCTCTCTAGCCAAAAACATTCAGTACTTC. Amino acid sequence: CASSLAKNIQYF.

The CDR3 nucleotides read TGTGCCAGCAGTGAAGATGGAGCGGGTGGCTACACCTTC. It specifies CASSEDGAGGYTF. The rearrangement uses TRBV2 and TRBJ1-2, with D uncertain. The V gene lost 1 base and the J gene lost 7 bases, with 10 bases spanning the gap. CDR1 and CDR2 from the germline V gene are SNHLY and FYNNEI. The CDR3 is made up of 13 amino acids.

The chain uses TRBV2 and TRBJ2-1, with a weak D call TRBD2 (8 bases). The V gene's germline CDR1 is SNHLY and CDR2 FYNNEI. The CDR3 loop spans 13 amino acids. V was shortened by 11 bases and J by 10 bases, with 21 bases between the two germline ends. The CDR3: CAAPPGGGSEQFF. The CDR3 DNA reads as TGTGCCGCACCGCCGGGAGGGGGCAGCGAGCAGTTCTTC.

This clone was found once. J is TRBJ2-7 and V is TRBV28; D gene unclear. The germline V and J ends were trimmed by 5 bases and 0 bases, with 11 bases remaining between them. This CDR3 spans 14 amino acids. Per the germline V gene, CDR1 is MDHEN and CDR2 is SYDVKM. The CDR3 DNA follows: TGTGCCAGCAGTCAATACCGGAGCTCCTACGAGCAGTACTTC. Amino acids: CASSQYRSSYEQYF.

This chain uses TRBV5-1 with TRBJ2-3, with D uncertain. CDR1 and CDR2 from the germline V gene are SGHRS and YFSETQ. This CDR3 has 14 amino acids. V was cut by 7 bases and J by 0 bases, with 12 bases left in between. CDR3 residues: CASAQVQSTDTQYF. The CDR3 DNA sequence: TGCGCCAGCGCCCAGGTGCAGAGCACAGATACGCAGTATTTT.

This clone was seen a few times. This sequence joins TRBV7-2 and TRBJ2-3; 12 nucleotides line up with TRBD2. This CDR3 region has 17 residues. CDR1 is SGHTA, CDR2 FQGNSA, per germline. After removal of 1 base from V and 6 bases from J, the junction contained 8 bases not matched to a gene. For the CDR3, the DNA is TGTGCCAGCAGCTTAGTCGCTAGCGGGAGGGCCGGGGATACGCAGTATTTT. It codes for CASSLVASGRAGDTQYF.

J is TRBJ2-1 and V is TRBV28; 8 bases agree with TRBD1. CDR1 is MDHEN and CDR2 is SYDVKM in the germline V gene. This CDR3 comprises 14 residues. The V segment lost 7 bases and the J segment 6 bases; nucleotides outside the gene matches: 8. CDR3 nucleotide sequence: TGTGCCAGCACCCACAGGGGGAACTTCAATGAGCAGTTCTTC. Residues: CASTHRGNFNEQFF.

CDR3 nucleotides: TGTGCCAGCAGCGTAGGGTCTTGGACAGACAAAAATCAGCCCCAGCATTTT. This translates into CASSVGSWTDKNQPQHF. J is TRBJ1-5 and V is TRBV9; possibly TRBD1 for D (6 bases). The CDR3 contains 17 residues. Germline CDR1 and CDR2: SGDLS and YYNGEE. V lost 0 bases and J 4 bases, leaving 17 bases between the germline ends.

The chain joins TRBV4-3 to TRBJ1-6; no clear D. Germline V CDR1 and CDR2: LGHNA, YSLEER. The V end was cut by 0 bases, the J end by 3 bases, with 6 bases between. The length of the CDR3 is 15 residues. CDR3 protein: CASSQDRVYNSPLHF. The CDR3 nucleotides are TGCGCCAGCAGCCAAGATCGAGTCTATAATTCACCCCTCCACTTT.

CDR3 amino acids: CASRGEASGGIETQYF. For the CDR3, the DNA is TGTGCCTCGCGCGGGGAGGCTAGCGGGGGAATAGAGACCCAGTACTTC. The chain combines TRBV5-4 with TRBJ2-5; 10 bases are a match to TRBD2. V was clipped by 10 bases and J by 4 bases; unmatched bases: 16. The germline V gene encodes CDR1 SGHNT and CDR2 YYREEE (reference sequence). The CDR3 covers 16 residues. Full variable domain (remainder filled in from reference TRBV5-4 and TRBJ2-5): ETGVTQSPTHLIKTRGQQVTLRCSSQSGHNTVSWYQQALGQGPQFIFQYYREEENGRGNFPPRFSGLQFPNYSSELNVNALELDDSALYLCASRGEASGGIETQYFGPGTRLLVL.

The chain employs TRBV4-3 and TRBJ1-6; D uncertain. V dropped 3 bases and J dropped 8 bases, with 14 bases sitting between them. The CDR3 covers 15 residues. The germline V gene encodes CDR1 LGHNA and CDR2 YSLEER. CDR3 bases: TGCGCCAGCAGCCAGGAGCTTCGCCGGGATTCACCCCTCCACTTT. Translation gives CASSQELRRDSPLHF.